This is a list of T cell receptor beta chains from one sample in a study of cytomegalovirus exposure and HLA in healthy donors. Using immunoSEQ multiplex PCR, the repertoire was profiled, and TCRdb retains in-frame clones only, with some absent. Here the sample spans roughly 71,000 clones, around 94% being singletons. What was sequenced was PBMCs. Source of these receptors: a woman between 18 and 29 years old in good health and CMV-seronegative. Each CDR3 is given with its conserved first and last residue. A D gene is named only where the DNA matches it firmly. Rows may omit the clone size; those that give it use once, few, many or a size class.

.	TRBV6-6	TRBD1	TRBJ1-1	TGTGCCAGCAGTTACTCTGGGACAGGGAACACTGAAGCTTTCTTT	CASSYSGTGNTEAFF
.	TRBV18	TRBD2	TRBJ2-2	TGTGCCAGCTCACTAGGACTAGCGGGGACGAACACCGGGGAGCTGTTTTTT	CASSLGLAGTNTGELFF
.	TRBV2	.	TRBJ2-2	TGTGCCAGCAGACGGCAGGAAAACACCGGGGAGCTGTTTTTT	CASRRQENTGELFF
.	TRBV9	TRBD1	TRBJ1-6	TGTGCCAGCAGCGCTTTCCGGGACAGGGGTTCACCCCTCCACTTT	CASSAFRDRGSPLHF
.	TRBV7-2	TRBD2	TRBJ2-3	TGTGCCAGCAGCTTGCTAGCGGGGGCGACAGATACGCAGTATTTT	CASSLLAGATDTQYF
.	TRBV6-1	TRBD2	TRBJ2-3	TGTGCCAGCAGTGAAGGGGGATTAGCGGGCTCCACAGATACGCAGTATTTT	CASSEGGLAGSTDTQYF
.	TRBV6-6	TRBD1	TRBJ1-2	TGTGCCAGCAGTGGGACAGGGGGTGGCTATGGCTACACCTTC	CASSGTGGGYGYTF
.	TRBV4-1	TRBD1	TRBJ1-4	TGCGCCAGCAGCAAGCCCGGGACAGGGTCTGAAAAACTGTTTTTT	CASSKPGTGSEKLFF
.	TRBV7-7	.	TRBJ2-3	TGTGCTAGCAGCACGGGGTTTAGCACAGATACGCAGTATTTT	CASSTGFSTDTQYF
.	TRBV29-1	TRBD1	TRBJ2-7	TGCAGCGCGCAGGGACAGGGCCGGTACGAGCAGTACTTC	CSAQGQGRYEQYF
.	TRBV28	.	TRBJ1-6	TGTGCCAGCAGAACAGATCGCGCTCGAAATTCACCCCTCCACTTT	CASRTDRARNSPLHF
.	TRBV5-5	.	TRBJ2-1	TGTGCCAGCAGCTTGTTGCAGGGGAGTTACAATGAGCAGTTCTTC	CASSLLQGSYNEQFF
.	TRBV28	.	TRBJ1-4	TGTGCCAGCAGCTATAATGAAAAACTGTTTTTT	CASSYNEKLFF
.	TRBV27	.	TRBJ2-7	TGTGCCAGCAGTTTATCGGGGAGCGAGCAGTACTTC	CASSLSGSEQYF
.	TRBV30	TRBD1	TRBJ2-4	TGTGCCTGGAGTAATAGGGGGCAAAACATTCAGTACTTC	CAWSNRGQNIQYF
.	TRBV25-1	.	TRBJ1-4	TGTGCCAGCAGTGAATGGCAGGTTACTAATGAAAAACTGTTTTTT	CASSEWQVTNEKLFF
.	TRBV2	TRBD1	TRBJ1-6	TGTGCCAGCAGCCGGCTCAACCCCCTGGGACAGGGTCGCTCACCCCTCCACTTT	CASSRLNPLGQGRSPLHF
.	TRBV6-5	TRBD1	TRBJ1-4	TGTGCCAGCAGCGGCTGGACAGGACGTGAAAAACTGTTTTTT	CASSGWTGREKLFF
.	TRBV7-9	.	TRBJ1-2	TGTGCCAGCAGCTTAAACCAGGGAGGACCTTATGGCTACACCTTC	CASSLNQGGPYGYTF
.	TRBV19	TRBD2	TRBJ2-5	TGTGCCAGCTCAGGACTAGCCGAGGCACAAGAGACCCAGTACTTC	CASSGLAEAQETQYF
.	TRBV5-4	.	TRBJ2-7	TGTGCCAGCAGCGAATTGTGGGGGGACAGTAACTTATACGAGCAGTACTTC	CASSELWGDSNLYEQYF
.	TRBV6-1	TRBD2	TRBJ2-1	TGTGCCAGCACGGTACTAGCGGGGGACCACAATGAGCAGTTCTTC	CASTVLAGDHNEQFF
.	TRBV6-5	TRBD1	TRBJ1-3	TGTGCCAGCACCCGGACAGGGGGCTCTGGAAACACCATATATTTT	CASTRTGGSGNTIYF
.	TRBV28	TRBD1	TRBJ1-5	TGTGCCAGCAGTCTAGGCGGGACAGTTTATAGCAATCAGCCCCAGCATTTT	CASSLGGTVYSNQPQHF
.	TRBV6-5	.	TRBJ2-5	TGTGCCACCCGACAGGTGATACAAGAGACCCAGTACTTC	CATRQVIQETQYF
once	TRBV7-2	TRBD1	TRBJ1-6	TGTGCCAGCAGCCCCCAGGGACAGAGCAATTCACCCCTCCACTTT	CASSPQGQSNSPLHF
.	TRBV5-4	.	TRBJ2-2	TGTGCCAGCAGCTTGTTCTCTGGTCCGGGTAGTATGAACACCGGGGAGCTGTTTTTT	CASSLFSGPGSMNTGELFF
.	TRBV2	.	TRBJ1-1	TGTGCCAGCAGTGTAAAATTGAGGGCTGAAGCTTTCTTT	CASSVKLRAEAFF
few	TRBV14	.	TRBJ1-6	TGTGCCAGCAGCCAAGGGCAGGTTAATTCACCCCTCCACTTT	CASSQGQVNSPLHF
.	TRBV7-6	.	TRBJ2-6	TGTGCCAGCAGCTTACAGGGAAACGGGGCCAACGTCCTGACTTTC	CASSLQGNGANVLTF
.	TRBV5-6	.	TRBJ1-5	TGTGCCAGCAGCTTGTATCTGGAGAAGGTGGGTCAGCCCCAGCATTTT	CASSLYLEKVGQPQHF
once	TRBV29-1	TRBD2	TRBJ2-2	TGCAGCGTTGAAGATCCTATGTCGGCGGGGGGCCTAAACACCGGGGAGCTGTTTTTT	CSVEDPMSAGGLNTGELFF
.	TRBV4-1	.	TRBJ2-3	TGCGCCAGCAGCCAAGAGACCTCTAGGATTGGCATTGATACGCAGTATTTT	CASSQETSRIGIDTQYF
.	TRBV18	.	TRBJ1-2	TGTGCCAGCTCACCACGTACAGGGACTAACTATGGCTACACCTTC	CASSPRTGTNYGYTF
.	TRBV9	TRBD1	TRBJ1-6	TGTGCCAGCAGCGCGGGACAGATTAATTCACCCCTCCACTTT	CASSAGQINSPLHF
few	TRBV7-7	.	TRBJ2-5	TGTGCTAGCAGCCTGGGCAGGGTGTGGTCAGAGACCCAGTACTTC	CASSLGRVWSETQYF
once	TRBV29-1	TRBD1	TRBJ2-1	TGCAGCGTCGGGGACAGGGGGCCCTACAATGAGCAGTTCTTC	CSVGDRGPYNEQFF
.	TRBV7-2	.	TRBJ2-1	TGTGCCAGCAGCCTGCGGGGAGAGTACAATGAGCAGTTCTTC	CASSLRGEYNEQFF